This TCR beta chain was captured in a study of cytomegalovirus exposure and HLA in healthy donors (dated by TCRdb to 2016 to 2017). Context from the whole study: An earlier analysis of several hundred of the donors reported 250 to 350 Gb of sequence data and around 110 million unique TCR beta sequences obtained from about 180 million T cells. An early release that covered roughly 600 HLA-typed donors contained approximately 300 gigabases of sequencing data and tens of millions of unique TCR sequences. A later analysis re-analyzed previously published TCR beta repertoires from roughly 600 donors and added high-resolution HLA genotyping to study TCR occurrence patterns. Rather than drawing on any new phenotypic data, the later analysis identified candidate immune exposures from TCR beta sequences and the way those sequences occurred across donors. To predict cytomegalovirus infection status, the study brought together high-throughput TCR immunosequencing, statistical association of individual TCRs with disease status, and machine learning. HLA typing included class I and class II loci at four-digit resolution. Typing coverage varied by locus: roughly 620-630 donors for A, B, C, DRB1 and DQB1; 522 for DQA1; 600 to 610 for DPA1; under 490 for DPB1. The study aimed to test whether signatures of past pathogen exposure could be identified by cataloging public T cell receptors. The study used immunosequencing to profile the T cell repertoires of approximately 690 subjects and linked those repertoires to cytomegalovirus serostatus. A later genetic analysis used genome-wide SNP genotypes for about 55% of the 666 donors, treating that subset as a discovery cohort. On average, roughly 240,000 unique TCR beta nucleotide sequences were sequenced per donor among several hundred genotyped donors of the cohort, with about 17% of those sequences being non-productive. Alongside the repertoire data, information on donor age, sex, ethnicity and CMV serostatus was compiled. All discovery cohort repertoires had been generated on a single sequencing platform. Of the 350 to 400 genotyped donors, around 81% fell in the genetic ancestry cluster associated with self-reported Caucasian donors. An earlier analysis of some 500 of the donors used high-throughput TCR beta sequencing to judge whether each TCR beta V gene segment behaved as functional or pseudogenic. Roughly five DR-DQ haplotypes were treated as single units for association and clustering because of strong linkage in the cohort. In addition to the first cohort of 650 to 750 subjects, a separate validation cohort of around 110 different subjects was used.

The method was the immunoSEQ multiplex PCR assay. For the multiplex PCR, a mixture combining 60 forward primers for TCR Vbeta segments and 13 reverse primers for TCR Jbeta segments was used. The CDR3 region of rearranged TCR beta genes was amplified from genomic DNA by a multiplex PCR assay. On the Illumina HiSeq System, the amplified TCR beta libraries were sequenced as 87-base-pair reads. Per the original workflow: In a later analysis, about 80 million unique TCR beta chains were counted across the 690 or so repertoires, and roughly 9.9 million of these chains were shared by at least two donors. A nearest-neighbor algorithm error-corrected the raw reads and collapsed the reads into unique sequences, merging closely related sequences to remove PCR and sequencing errors. V, D and J gene segments were assigned by aligning CDR3 sequences to IMGT reference sequences. For a sequence to be retained, a match of at least six nucleotides was required to both a V gene segment and a J gene segment. Rearrangements were classified as productive when the CDR3 lacked stop codons and remained in frame with V and J, and all other rearrangements were classified as non-productive. CDR3 was defined according to IMGT convention as the region running from the second conserved V-encoded cysteine to the conserved J-encoded phenylalanine. The earlier analysis of 587 of the donors excluded any sequence lacking an unambiguous match to a single V gene segment. In an earlier analysis of several hundred of the donors, V segments were called functional above 56.7% productive rearrangements and were called segregating when the between-donor standard deviation exceeded 5%. A statistical classification framework was developed to diagnose cytomegalovirus status using the catalog of TCR beta chain sequences. A later analysis assigned V and J genes by comparing TCR nucleotide sequences with IMGT/GENE-DB human TR gene sequences. The TCRdist pipeline was used in a later analysis to assign CDR3 sequences and most-parsimonious VDJ recombination scenarios. In a later analysis, every TCR beta chain was defined by the combination of its CDR3 amino acid sequence and its V-gene family, and reads without a unique V-gene family were dropped. In a later analysis, 500 to 700 highly shared, low-generation-probability nucleotide sequences were removed to address suspected cross-contamination and a sequencing artifact. For each public chain, a later analysis derived a clonal expansion index from normalized ranks of inferred template counts within each repertoire. In a later analysis, generation probabilities were computed using a VDJ recombination model fitted to out-of-frame rearrangements, and the results were checked against IGoR. A later analysis scored TCR-TCR, TCR-HLA and TCR-CMV co-occurrence with hypergeometric tests, applying a repertoire-size bias correction to TCR pairs. To estimate false discovery rates, a later analysis permuted the HLA or CMV assignments 20 times. In a later analysis, co-occurring TCRs were grouped with DBSCAN, and TCRdist sequence similarity was added when clustering was performed within HLA-allele-positive subsets. Co-occurrence clustering excluded repertoires with fewer than 30,000 or more than 120,000 public chains, plus five with anomalous nucleotide sharing. This immuneACCESS table, as held by TCRdb, lists in-frame sequences with V and J called but not all clones. Of the missing ones, under half trace to an unresolved V gene in checked studies; the others have no known cause. V and J calls and clone size follow that table, whereas D and trimming were derived from the DNA. The sample profile shows tens of thousands of clones; around two thirds of them were found once. In total, the top ten clones hold around 10% of the sample.

The cohort comprised around 700 healthy bone marrow donors. Cohort members were all nominally healthy when sampled, although unrecorded immune exposures were likely present. The donor was CMV seropositive and belonged to the group of more than 250 seropositive cohort members. Every donor gave a peripheral blood sample, and the peripheral blood mononuclear cells from that sample were used for TCR beta sequencing. Genomic DNA was extracted from the blood cell samples with the Qiagen DNeasy Blood Extraction Kit. Comments on this clone: The clone's antigen remains unknown. No quality values exist for individual bases; no much larger clone is one base distant.

The research as a whole found: At a false discovery rate of 0.05, a later analysis linked 16,951 TCR beta sequences to specific HLA alleles. CMV serostatus was the only immune exposure information available for the cohort. A further reported finding was that TCR beta sequences accurately predicted the HLA-A and HLA-B alleles for most subjects in the first cohort. Presence/absence analyses assumed roughly uniform sequencing depth across donors, an assumption that may not hold. A later genetic analysis reported fewer N-insertions in productive TCRs among donors in an Asian-associated ancestry cluster than the roughly 670-donor mean. The authors suggested that the approach could potentially be extended to other disease states and immunological phenotypes. In a later analysis, several top co-occurrence clusters were reported to appear linked to parvovirus B19, influenza, CMV and Epstein-Barr virus. A total of roughly 160 TCR beta chains were listed by the study as associated with cytomegalovirus. Only TCR beta chains were sequenced in this cohort, and the absence of alpha or paired-chain data limited detectable features. A cluster of highly shared sequence variants was judged likely to represent a technical artifact of the sequencing pipeline. A later analysis found that most CMV-associated TCR beta chains appeared HLA-restricted, with HLA associations seemingly driven largely by CMV exposure. Because the 87-base-pair reads could not distinguish some IMGT-functional V segments, including TRBV6-2 and TRBV6-3, those segments were excluded. Most TCR sequences were seen in very few donors, while some public TCRs were found in many individuals. In vitro tests confirmed that three of the cytomegalovirus-associated TCR beta chains recognize cytomegalovirus antigens. In a later analysis, HLA-associated TCR beta chains showed more clonal expansion and lower generation probabilities than non-associated chains that were equally common. When HLA alleles, especially DR and DQ, strongly co-occurred, attributing TCR associations to individual alleles was difficult. An association between a missense DCLRE1C variant and V-gene and J-gene trimming of TCR beta chains was found in a later genetic analysis and replicated in an independent cohort. In both the original and validation cohorts, the classifier was reported to diagnose cytomegalovirus status with high specificity and sensitivity. In a later analysis, the rate of TCR association differed among HLA loci, with DRB1 alleles having the most associated TCRs and HLA-C alleles having the fewest. The earlier analysis of fewer than 750 of the donors excluded some 15 rarely observed V segments, including chromosome 9 orphons, because counts were too low. Linkage disequilibrium might explain the correlated functional status among segregating V segments, but an unknown experimental factor could not be excluded. Because HLA typing was unavailable for some donors at each locus, only the typed subset was used in association tests. An earlier analysis of approximately 590 of the donors showed that most TCR beta V segments appeared in productive rearrangements either about 90% or about 30% of the time, which broadly matched IMGT annotations.

In the germline V gene, CDR1 corresponds to SGHTA and CDR2 to FQGNSA. Its CDR3 holds 15 amino acids, cysteine through phenylalanine. The DNA shown is the 45-base CDR3, in frame from base 1. Trimming costs V 2 bases and J 0 bases, and their ends lie 8 bases apart. Sequencing was performed on PBMCs. This TCR came from a woman aged 50 to 60 in good health and CMV-seropositive. Recombination connected TRBV7-2 to TRBJ1-5, with an unclear D gene assignment. The DNA is TGTGCCAGCAGCTTACGAGGTGCTAGCAATCAGCCCCAGCATTTT. Translated, this gives CASSLRGASNQPQHF.